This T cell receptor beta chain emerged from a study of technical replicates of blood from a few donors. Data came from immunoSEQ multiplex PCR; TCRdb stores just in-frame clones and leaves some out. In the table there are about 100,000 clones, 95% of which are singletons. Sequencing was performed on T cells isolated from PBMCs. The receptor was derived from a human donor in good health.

CDR3 bases: TGTGCCAGCAGTTATCCTTCTGCGACACAAGAGACCCAGTACTTC. Translation gives CASSYPSATQETQYF. The rearrangement uses TRBV28 and TRBJ2-5, with no clear D. Trimming stripped 4 bases from V and 2 bases from J, with 14 bases between. The CDR3 runs 15 residues. Germline values: CDR1 MDHEN, CDR2 SYDVKM.